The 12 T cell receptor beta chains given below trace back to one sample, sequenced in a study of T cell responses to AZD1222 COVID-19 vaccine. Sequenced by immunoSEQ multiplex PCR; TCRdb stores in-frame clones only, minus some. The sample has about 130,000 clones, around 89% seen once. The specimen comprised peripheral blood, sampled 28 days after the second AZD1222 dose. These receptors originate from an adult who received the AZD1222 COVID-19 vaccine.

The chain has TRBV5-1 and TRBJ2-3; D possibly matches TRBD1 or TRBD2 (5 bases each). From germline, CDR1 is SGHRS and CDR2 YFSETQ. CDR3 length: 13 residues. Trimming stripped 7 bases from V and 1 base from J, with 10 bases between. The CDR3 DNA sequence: TGCGCCAGCGGGGGAGAGGGCACAGATACGCAGTATTTT. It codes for CASGGEGTDTQYF.

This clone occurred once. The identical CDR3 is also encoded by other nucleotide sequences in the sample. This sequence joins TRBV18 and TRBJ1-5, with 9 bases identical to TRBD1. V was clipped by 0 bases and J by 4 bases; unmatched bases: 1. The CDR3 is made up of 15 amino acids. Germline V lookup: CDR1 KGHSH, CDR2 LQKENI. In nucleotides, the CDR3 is TGTGCCAGCTCACCACCGGGACAGGGTAATCAGCCCCAGCATTTT. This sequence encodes CASSPPGQGNQPQHF.

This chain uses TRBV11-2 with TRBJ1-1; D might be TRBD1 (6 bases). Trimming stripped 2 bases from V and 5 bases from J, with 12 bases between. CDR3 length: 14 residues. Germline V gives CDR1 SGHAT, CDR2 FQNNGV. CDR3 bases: TGTGCCAGCAGCTTAAGAGGGAGGGGGACTGAAGCTTTCTTT. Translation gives CASSLRGRGTEAFF.

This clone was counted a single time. The CDR3 loop is CASSPLVAGTDTQYF. The CDR3 DNA is TGTGCCAGCTCACCGCTGGTCGCGGGCACAGATACGCAGTATTTT. The chain carries TRBV18 and TRBJ2-3; no clear D. The ends were cut back, 3 bases at V and 1 base at J, with 11 bases in the middle. This CDR3 region has 15 residues. Germline CDR1 and CDR2: KGHSH and LQKENI.

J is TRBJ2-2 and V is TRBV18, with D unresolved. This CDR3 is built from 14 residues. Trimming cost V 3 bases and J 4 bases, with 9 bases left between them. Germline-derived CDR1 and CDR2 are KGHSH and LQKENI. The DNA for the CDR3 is TGTGCCAGCTCACCTGTAGGGTCCACCGGGGAGCTGTTTTTT. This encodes CASSPVGSTGELFF.

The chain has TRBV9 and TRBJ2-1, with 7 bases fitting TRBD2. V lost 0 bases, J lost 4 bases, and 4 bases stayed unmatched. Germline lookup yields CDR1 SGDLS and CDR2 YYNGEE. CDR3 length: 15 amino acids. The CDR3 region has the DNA TGTGCCAGCAGCGTAGGCGGGAGAAAATACAATGAGCAGTTCTTC. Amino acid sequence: CASSVGGRKYNEQFF.

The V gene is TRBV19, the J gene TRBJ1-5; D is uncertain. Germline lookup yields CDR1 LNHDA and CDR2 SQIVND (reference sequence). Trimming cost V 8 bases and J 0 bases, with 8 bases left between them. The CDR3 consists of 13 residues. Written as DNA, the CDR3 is TGTGCCAGTCGGGGAGCTAGCAATCAGCCCCAGCATTTT. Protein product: CASRGASNQPQHF.

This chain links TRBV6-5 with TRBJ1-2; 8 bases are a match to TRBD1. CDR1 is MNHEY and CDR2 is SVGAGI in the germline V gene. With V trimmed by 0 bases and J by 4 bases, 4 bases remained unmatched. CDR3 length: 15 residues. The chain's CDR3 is CASSYSTGGGYGYTF. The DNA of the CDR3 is TGTGCCAGCAGTTACTCAACAGGGGGGGGCTATGGCTACACCTTC.

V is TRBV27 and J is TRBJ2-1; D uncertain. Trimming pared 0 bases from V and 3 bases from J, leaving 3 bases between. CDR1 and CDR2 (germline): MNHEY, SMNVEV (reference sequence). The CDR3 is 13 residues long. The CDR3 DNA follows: TGTGCCAGCAGTTTATCCGTCTACAATGAGCAGTTCTTC. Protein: CASSLSVYNEQFF.

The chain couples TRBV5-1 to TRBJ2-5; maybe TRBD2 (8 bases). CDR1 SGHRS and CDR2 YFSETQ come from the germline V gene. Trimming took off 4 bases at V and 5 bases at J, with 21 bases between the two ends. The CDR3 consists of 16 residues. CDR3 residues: CASSKNRQGLGETQYF. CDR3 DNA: TGCGCCAGCAGCAAGAATCGACAGGGACTAGGGGAGACCCAGTACTTC.

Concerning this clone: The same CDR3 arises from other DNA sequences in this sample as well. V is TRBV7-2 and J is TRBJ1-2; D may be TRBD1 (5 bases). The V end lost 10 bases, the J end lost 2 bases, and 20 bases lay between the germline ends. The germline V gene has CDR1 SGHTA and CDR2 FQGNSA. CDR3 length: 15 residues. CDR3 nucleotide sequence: TGTGCCACCAACCCCGGGCAGGGCGTCAACTATGGCTACACCTTC. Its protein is CATNPGQGVNYGYTF.

The CDR3 reads CASSPSGGETQYF. The CDR3 DNA reads TGTGCCAGCAGCCCGAGCGGGGGGGAGACCCAGTACTTC. J is TRBJ2-5 and V is TRBV7-2; TRBD2 agrees at 9 bases. Germline V CDR1 and CDR2: SGHTA, FQGNSA. Trimming took 5 bases from V and 5 from J; bases not matched to a gene: 3. The CDR3 loop spans 13 amino acids.